This record looks at one T cell receptor beta chain sequence and its context. This clonotype is regarded as medium-sized (0.01 to 0.1%). Its specific antigen is unknown. Nothing much larger sits one base from this clone, and base qualities are not available. What this sample's time point label stands for: sample taken at primary tumor resection. Samples were obtained from approximately 72 patients with early-stage, untreated non-small cell lung cancer from the lung TRACERx cohort. Whole RNA extracted from tumor and nontumor lung tissue, or from cryopreserved PBMC samples, was used for TCR sequencing without cell sorting. Only patients with enough RNA available from two or more tumor regions were chosen for TCR sequencing. Tumor and adjacent nontumor lung specimens were reviewed by a lung pathologist before selection. This record comes from a study of spatial heterogeneity in lung cancer (dated by TCRdb to about 2019). For context, the study as a whole: Beta-chain transcripts were consistently detected in greater numbers than alpha-chain transcripts, which likely reflected higher beta-chain transcript abundance. In tumor regions, TCR transcript counts showed a strong correlation with a T cell transcriptional module score derived from matched bulk RNA-seq. In the raw uncorrected reads, each unique combination of TCR and UMI appeared more than ten times on average. The study quantitatively compared TCR alpha and beta repertoires across multiple tumor regions, matched nontumor lung and blood in non-small cell lung cancer. Nonsynonymous mutation counts, determined by whole-exome sequencing of tumor tissue, were related to features of the TCR repertoire. Both alpha and beta chains were TCR-sequenced in fewer than 250 tumor regions, about 64 matched nontumor lung samples and some 50 PBMC samples obtained at surgery. On the study overall, not on this receptor specifically: Estimated TCR-seq coverage of tumor T cells was only 5.5% to 7% for alpha chains and 13% for beta chains. Counts of ubiquitous and regional expanded TCRs were found to correlate with counts of ubiquitous and regional nonsynonymous mutations, respectively. The number of expanded intratumoral alpha and beta TCRs correlated with the tumor nonsynonymous mutation count. Additional single-cell paired TCR alpha and beta sequencing was considered necessary to confirm, at a functional level, the hypothesis that regional TCRs recognize regional mutations.

The method behind the library was 5' RACE. Sequencer: NextSeq 500. The TCR library protocol attached a unique molecular identifier to each TCR cDNA molecule to allow correction of PCR and sequencing errors. The study's own analysis went as follows. TCR identification, UMI-based error correction and CDR3 extraction were all carried out with Decombinator tools. Expanded TCRs were defined as those above a frequency of 2 per 1,000, corresponding to the top 1% of the tumor frequency distribution. Expanded tumor TCRs were classed as regional if statistically deemed absent (corrected P<0.05) from at least one tumor region, otherwise ubiquitous. Renyi diversity was computed with the R vegan package after each repertoire had been subsampled 100 times to 5,000 TCRs. CDR3 similarity networks were built from amino acid triplet string-kernel similarity, connecting CDR3s with pairwise similarity above 0.82. Using fastp at Q25 and MiXCR, TCRdb reprocessed the public reads and kept productive beta chains. Every entry covers one CDR3 protein and lists the most common genes and DNA from its rows. None of the V and J calls come from the authors' own analysis; TCRdb made them. The sample has about 2,700 distinct CDR3 sequences on record, around 11% of them singletons. About 8.5% of the sample belongs to the ten largest clones.

This specimen was lung tumor tissue, taken at surgery. This sequence was found in a female donor with early-stage non-small cell lung cancer.

For the CDR3, the sequence is CASSSSRTGTETQYF. The DNA reads TGTGCCAGCAGCTCCTCGCGGACAGGGACAGAGACCCAGTACTTC. Recombination joined TRBV7-2 with TRBJ2-5; 8 nucleotides in the junction match TRBD1. Relative to germline, V is missing 4 bases and J is missing 4 bases, with 8 bases of the junction outside any gene match. From the cysteine up to the phenylalanine, the CDR3 has a length of 15 residues. Only the CDR3 DNA is retained, 45 bases long and in frame from the first base. The germline V gene sets CDR1 to SGHTA and CDR2 to FQGNSA. Reference TRBV7-2 and TRBJ2-5 proteins supply the regions before and after the CDR3; the full variable domain is: GAGVSQSPSNKVTEKGKDVELRCDPISGHTALYWYRQSLGQGLEFLIYFQGNSAPDKSGLPSDRFSAERTGGSVSTLTIQRTQQEDSAVYLCASSSSRTGTETQYFGPGTRLLVL.